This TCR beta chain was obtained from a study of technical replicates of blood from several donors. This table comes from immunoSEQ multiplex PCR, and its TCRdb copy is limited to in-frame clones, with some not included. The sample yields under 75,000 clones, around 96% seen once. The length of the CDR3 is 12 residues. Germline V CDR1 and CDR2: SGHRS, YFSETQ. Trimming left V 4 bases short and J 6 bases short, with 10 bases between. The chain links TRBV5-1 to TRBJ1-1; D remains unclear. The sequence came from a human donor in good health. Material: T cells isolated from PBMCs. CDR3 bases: TGCGCCAGCAGCAACGCGCCTGCTGAAGCTTTCTTT. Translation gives CASSNAPAEAFF.